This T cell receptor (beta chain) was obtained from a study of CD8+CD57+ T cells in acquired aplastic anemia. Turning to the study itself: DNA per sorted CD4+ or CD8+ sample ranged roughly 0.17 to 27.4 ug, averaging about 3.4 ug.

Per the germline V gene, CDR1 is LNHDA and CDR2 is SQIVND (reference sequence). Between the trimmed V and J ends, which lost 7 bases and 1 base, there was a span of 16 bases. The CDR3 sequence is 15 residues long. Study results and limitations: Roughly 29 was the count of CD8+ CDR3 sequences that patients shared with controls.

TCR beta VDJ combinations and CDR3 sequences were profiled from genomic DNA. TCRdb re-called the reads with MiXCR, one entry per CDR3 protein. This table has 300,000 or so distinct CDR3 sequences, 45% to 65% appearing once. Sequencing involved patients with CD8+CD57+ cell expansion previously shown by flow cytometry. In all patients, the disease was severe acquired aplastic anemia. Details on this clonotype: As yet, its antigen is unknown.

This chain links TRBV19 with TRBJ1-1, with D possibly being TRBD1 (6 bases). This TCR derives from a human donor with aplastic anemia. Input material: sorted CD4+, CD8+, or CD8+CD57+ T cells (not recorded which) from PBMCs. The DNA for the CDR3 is TGTGCCAGTATCTATCGGACAGCCGGGAACACTGAAGCTTTCTTT. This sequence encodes CASIYRTAGNTEAFF.